This passage covers 17 T cell receptor beta chains from one sample sequenced in a study of PD-L1 blockade in urothelial cancer. The sample's time point: peripheral blood 6 weeks after treatment start. The table came from immunoSEQ multiplex PCR; TCRdb's copy has only in-frame clones and leaves some out. The data contain about 50,000 clones, 70% to 90% of them singletons. This material consisted of PBMCs, taken around atezolizumab (anti-PD-L1) treatment. Receptor source: a man aged 65 to 79 with urothelial cancer.

The sample holds many counts of this clone. CDR3 amino acids: CASSTGLAGGRSSYNEQFF. In nucleotides, the CDR3 is TGTGCCAGTAGTACAGGACTAGCGGGAGGGCGGAGCTCCTACAATGAGCAGTTCTTC. This sequence joins TRBV19 and TRBJ2-1, with 15 positions matching TRBD2. Germline lookup yields CDR1 LNHDA and CDR2 SQIVND (reference sequence). V lost 4 bases and J lost 0; bases outside the gene matches: 7. This CDR3 is 19 amino acids long.

In this sample, this clone turned up once. J is TRBJ1-4 and V is TRBV7-9, with TRBD1 identical over 7 bases. J was trimmed by 5 bases and V by 3 bases; bases with no gene match: 3. The CDR3 has 14 amino acids. In germline, CDR1 is SEHNR, CDR2 FQNEAQ (reference sequence). Here the CDR3 DNA reads TGTGCCAGCAGCTTGGGGACAGAGAATGAAAAACTGTTTTTT. The encoded protein is CASSLGTENEKLFF.

This sequence joins TRBV4-1 and TRBJ2-3, with no clear D. The CDR3 is made up of 15 amino acids. Trimming took 0 bases from V and 2 from J, leaving 9 bases between them. In germline, CDR1 is MGHRA, CDR2 YSYEKL. CDR3 loop: CASSQENSYTDTQYF. The CDR3 DNA sequence: TGCGCCAGCAGCCAAGAGAACAGTTACACAGATACGCAGTATTTT.

This rearrangement joins TRBV27 to TRBJ2-4, with TRBD1 as a possible D gene (5 bases). The CDR3 totals 14 residues. Germline V gives CDR1 MNHEY, CDR2 SMNVEV (reference sequence). V was clipped by 6 bases and J by 8 bases, with 17 bases between them. CDR3 loop: CASRQGGGSYIQYF. The CDR3 DNA reads TGTGCCAGCAGGCAGGGTGGTGGTTCATACATTCAGTACTTC.

The V gene is TRBV6-1, the J gene TRBJ2-7, with TRBD1 matching 10 bases. Germline CDR1 is MNHNS and CDR2 is SASEGT. The CDR3 extends over 14 amino acids. CDR3 region: CASWRDRGFYEQYF. CDR3 DNA sequence: TGTGCGAGCTGGAGGGACAGGGGATTTTACGAGCAGTACTTC.

This rearrangement joins TRBV18 to TRBJ1-2, with 8 bases aligning to TRBD1. V lost 0 bases and J lost 4; bases outside the gene matches: 4. CDR3 size: 15 residues. Germline V gene sequence: CDR1 KGHSH, CDR2 LQKENI. Here the CDR3 reads CASSPPNRGAYGYTF. The CDR3 DNA is TGTGCCAGCTCACCACCGAACAGGGGGGCCTATGGCTACACCTTC. Full variable domain (outside the CDR3, taken from reference TRBV18 and TRBJ1-2): NAGVMQNPRHLVRRRGQEARLRCSPMKGHSHVYWYRQLPEEGLKFMVYLQKENIIDESGMPKERFSAEFPKEGPSILRIQQVVRGDSAAYFCASSPPNRGAYGYTFGSGTRLTVV.

The V call is TRBV28, the J call TRBJ2-3; 12 bases agree with TRBD2. Looked up from germline, CDR1 is MDHEN and CDR2 is SYDVKM. After removal of 1 base from V and 7 bases from J, the junction contained 9 bases not matched to a gene. The CDR3 is made up of 17 amino acids. CDR3 sequence: CASSLSGTSGRRNTQYF. In nucleotides, the CDR3 is TGTGCCAGCAGTTTATCCGGCACTAGCGGGAGGAGGAATACGCAGTATTTT. Complete variable domain (other parts from reference TRBV28 and TRBJ2-3): DVKVTQSSRYLVKRTGEKVFLECVQDMDHENMFWYRQDPGLGLRLIYFSYDVKMKEKGDIPEGYSVSREKKERFSLILESASTNQTSMYLCASSLSGTSGRRNTQYFGPGTRLTVL.

This chain uses TRBV18 with TRBJ2-3; 9 nucleotides line up with TRBD2. Germline loops: CDR1 KGHSH, CDR2 LQKENI. This CDR3 spans 15 amino acids. Trimming took 2 bases from V and 4 from J; bases not matched to a gene: 4. The CDR3, as DNA: TGTGCCAGCTCACCATTAGCGGGAGAGGCAGATACGCAGTATTTT. It encodes CASSPLAGEADTQYF.

The chain links TRBV28 to TRBJ1-5; D not certain. The germline V gene encodes CDR1 MDHEN and CDR2 SYDVKM. V lost 5 bases, J lost 3 bases, and 17 bases lay in between. This CDR3 is 16 amino acids long. In nucleotides, the CDR3 is TGTGCCAGCAGTCCCCCCCAGATCATCCCCAATCAGCCCCAGCATTTT. This translates into CASSPPQIIPNQPQHF. Complete variable domain (other parts from reference TRBV28 and TRBJ1-5): DVKVTQSSRYLVKRTGEKVFLECVQDMDHENMFWYRQDPGLGLRLIYFSYDVKMKEKGDIPEGYSVSREKKERFSLILESASTNQTSMYLCASSPPQIIPNQPQHFGDGTRLSIL.

This clone occurred a few times. V gene TRBV2 combines with J gene TRBJ2-5, with 8 bases lining up with TRBD1. In germline, CDR1 is SNHLY, CDR2 FYNNEI. Trimming cost V 2 bases and J 5 bases; bases outside gene matches: 4. The CDR3 is 14 residues long. The CDR3 DNA follows: TGTGCCAGCAGTGAACTGACAGGGGCGGAGACCCAGTACTTC. Its translation: CASSELTGAETQYF.

The V and J genes are TRBV18 and TRBJ1-1, with 7 bases aligning to TRBD1. V shed 3 bases and J 4 bases; nucleotides not matched to a gene: 17. Germline V lookup: CDR1 KGHSH, CDR2 LQKENI. The CDR3 extends over 18 amino acids. The CDR3 DNA reads as TGTGCCAGCTCACCCGTTGCGATTAGACAGGGAGAATTCACTGAAGCTTTCTTT. Protein product: CASSPVAIRQGEFTEAFF.

The rearrangement joins TRBV25-1 to TRBJ1-1, with D hard to call. CDR3 length: 14 residues. V shed 2 bases and J shed 1 base, with 8 bases lying between them. The germline V gene has CDR1 MGHDK and CDR2 SYGVNS. In DNA form, the CDR3 reads TGTGCCAGCAGTGAAGGTCAGGAGAACACTGAAGCTTTCTTT. Protein: CASSEGQENTEAFF.

This clone came up once. The rearrangement links TRBV4-1 to TRBJ1-2; 7 bases fit TRBD1. Germline V gives CDR1 MGHRA, CDR2 YSYEKL. The CDR3 contains 16 residues. J gave up 6 bases and V 1 base, and 11 bases lay outside the gene matches. The CDR3 nucleotides read TGCGCCAGCAGCCAAGGGGGGACCCAGGGGGGCGATGGCTACACCTTC. Translating it yields CASSQGGTQGGDGYTF.

The CDR3 region has the DNA TGTGCCAGCAGCCCTGACAGGGGCGGGGAGCTGTTTTTT. Residues: CASSPDRGGELFF. This chain links TRBV7-3 with TRBJ2-2; 8 bases are a match to TRBD1. Germline loops: CDR1 SGHTA, CDR2 FQGTGA. Trimming removed 5 bases from V and 7 bases from J; junction bases left unmatched: 3. The CDR3 covers 13 residues.

The chain couples TRBV5-6 to TRBJ1-5, with 7 bases lining up with TRBD1. Per germline, CDR1 SGHDT and CDR2 YYEEEE. V dropped 1 base and J dropped 7; count of bases not matched to a gene: 5. The CDR3 totals 14 residues. The CDR3 region has the DNA TGTGCCAGCAGCTTGAACAGGGGTCAACAGCCCCAGCATTTT. Encoded protein: CASSLNRGQQPQHF.

The chain employs TRBV28 and TRBJ2-1; 7 nucleotides align to TRBD2. The germline V gene has CDR1 MDHEN and CDR2 SYDVKM. This CDR3 has 15 amino acids. J was trimmed by 0 bases and V by 3 bases; bases with no gene match: 2. The CDR3 nucleotides are TGTGCCAGCAGTTTCGGACTAGTCTCCTACAATGAGCAGTTCTTC. Protein sequence: CASSFGLVSYNEQFF.

The sample holds many counts of this clone. V and J are TRBV7-9 and TRBJ1-2, with D maybe TRBD1 (6 bases). The V end lost 1 base, the J end lost 5 bases, and 17 bases lay between the germline ends. This CDR3 spans 16 amino acids. CDR1 and CDR2 from the germline V gene are SEHNR and FQNEAQ (reference sequence). The CDR3 reads CASSLEGGQATYGYTF. CDR3 DNA sequence: TGTGCCAGCAGCTTAGAGGGGGGGCAGGCCACGTATGGCTACACCTTC.